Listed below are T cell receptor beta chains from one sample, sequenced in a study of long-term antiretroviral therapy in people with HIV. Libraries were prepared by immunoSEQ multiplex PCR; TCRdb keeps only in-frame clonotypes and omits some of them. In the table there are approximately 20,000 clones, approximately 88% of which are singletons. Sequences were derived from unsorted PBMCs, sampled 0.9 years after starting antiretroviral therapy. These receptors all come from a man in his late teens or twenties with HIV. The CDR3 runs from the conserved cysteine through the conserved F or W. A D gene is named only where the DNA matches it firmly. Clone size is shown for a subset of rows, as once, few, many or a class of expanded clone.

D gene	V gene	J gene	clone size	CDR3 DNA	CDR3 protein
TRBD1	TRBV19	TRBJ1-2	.	TGTGCCAGTCAAAGGATGACAGGGGGCGAAGGATATGGCTACACCTTC	CASQRMTGGEGYGYTF
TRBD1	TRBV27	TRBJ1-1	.	TGTGCCAGCAGTTTAAACAGGCAGGGGGTTGAAGCTTTCTTT	CASSLNRQGVEAFF
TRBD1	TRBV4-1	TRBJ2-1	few	TGCGCCAGCAGCAACAGACAGGGAAATAACAATGAGCAGTTCTTC	CASSNRQGNNNEQFF
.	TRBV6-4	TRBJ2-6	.	TGTGCCAGCAGTGACCGGGCCGGCTCTGGGGCCAACGTCCTGACTTTC	CASSDRAGSGANVLTF
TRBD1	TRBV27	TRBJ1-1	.	TGTGCCAGCAGTTGGGGGACAGGCAACACTGAAGCTTTCTTT	CASSWGTGNTEAFF
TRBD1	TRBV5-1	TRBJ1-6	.	TGCGCCAGCAGCTGGACAGGGGGCGGTAATTCACCCCTCCACTTT	CASSWTGGGNSPLHF
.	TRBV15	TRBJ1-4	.	TGTGCCACCAGCAGAGGCCGGGGGGGCGGTGAAAAACTGTTTTTT	CATSRGRGGGEKLFF
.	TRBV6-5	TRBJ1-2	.	TGTGCCAGCGGCTGGGAAGCTAACTATGGCTACACCTTC	CASGWEANYGYTF
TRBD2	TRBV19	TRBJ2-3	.	TGTGCCAGTAGTAGAGGAGCGGGAGCCACAGATACGCAGTATTTT	CASSRGAGATDTQYF
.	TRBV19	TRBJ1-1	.	TGTGCCAGTAGTATAGGAGTTAACACTGAAGCTTTCTTT	CASSIGVNTEAFF
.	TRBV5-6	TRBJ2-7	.	TGTGCCAGCAGCTTGGCCGCGGGGACAATTATCTACGAGCAGTACTTC	CASSLAAGTIIYEQYF
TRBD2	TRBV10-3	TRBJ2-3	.	TGTGCCTCGGGCAGCGGGAGAAGCACAGATACGCAGTATTTT	CASGSGRSTDTQYF
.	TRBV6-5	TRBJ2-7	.	TGTGCCAGCAGGGCGCTAAGGGACGGAGAATACGAGCAGTACTTC	CASRALRDGEYEQYF
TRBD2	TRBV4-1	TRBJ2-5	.	TGCGCCAGCAGCCACCCGATGAGCGGGGGACGGGAGACCCAGTACTTC	CASSHPMSGGRETQYF
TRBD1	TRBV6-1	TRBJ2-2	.	TGTGCCAGCAGCGGGACAGGGGAGGGCGGGGAGCTGTTTTTT	CASSGTGEGGELFF
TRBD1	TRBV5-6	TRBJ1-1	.	TGTGCCAGCCACCGACAGGGGTGGACTGAAGCTTTCTTT	CASHRQGWTEAFF
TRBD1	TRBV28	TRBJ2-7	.	TGTGCCAGCAGAGGGACAGGCAGCTCCTACGAGCAGTACTTC	CASRGTGSSYEQYF
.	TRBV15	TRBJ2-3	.	TGTGCCACCAGCAGAGATCGGGGGACAGGCACAGATACGCAGTATTTT	CATSRDRGTGTDTQYF
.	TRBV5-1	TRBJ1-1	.	TGCGCCAGCAGCCACAGGCAGAACACTGAAGCTTTCTTT	CASSHRQNTEAFF
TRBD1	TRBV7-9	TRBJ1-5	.	TGTGCCAGCAGCCCTGGACAGGCACAGCCCCAGCATTTT	CASSPGQAQPQHF
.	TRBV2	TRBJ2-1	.	TGTGCCAGCAGTGAGACCTATACTGGGCTCTTC	CASSETYTGLF
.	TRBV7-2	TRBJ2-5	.	TGTGCCAGCAGCTTACAGGGGCAAGAGACCCAGTACTTC	CASSLQGQETQYF
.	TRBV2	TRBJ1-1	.	TGTGCCAGCAGTGAGTGGAGTGAATTCACCGAAGCTTTCTTT	CASSEWSEFTEAFF
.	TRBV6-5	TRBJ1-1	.	TGTGCCAGCAGTAAAATACAGGGGAACACTGAAGCTTTCTTT	CASSKIQGNTEAFF
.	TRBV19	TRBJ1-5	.	TGTGCCAGTAGTTTCCAGGGGCGAGGGCAGCCCCAGCATTTT	CASSFQGRGQPQHF
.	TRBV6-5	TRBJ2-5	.	TGTGCCAGCAGTTACGTGGGAATCCAAGAGACCCAGTACTTC	CASSYVGIQETQYF
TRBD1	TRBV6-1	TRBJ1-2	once	TGTGCCAGCAGCTGGGACAGATCTAACTATGGCTACACCTTC	CASSWDRSNYGYTF
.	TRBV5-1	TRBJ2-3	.	TGCGCCAGCAGGGACGCCGGGACCCAAGGGCCAGATACGCAGTATTTT	CASRDAGTQGPDTQYF
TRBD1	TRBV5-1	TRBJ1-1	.	TGCGCCAGCAGTGTGACAGGGGCGTTCACTGAAGCTTTCTTT	CASSVTGAFTEAFF
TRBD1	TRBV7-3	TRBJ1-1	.	TGTGCCAGCAGCCGACAGGGGAACACTGAAGCTTTCTTT	CASSRQGNTEAFF